The 27 T cell receptor beta chains presented below share a single source sample, sequenced in a study of T-cell reconstitution after alpha-beta-depleted transplantation in children. TCRbeta library construction was performed incorporating unique molecular identifiers. TCRdb ran MiXCR on the PCR reads and lists one entry per CDR3 protein. Here the sample spans around 700,000 distinct CDR3 sequences, about 12% being singletons. Sequencing was performed on PBMCs, taken before TCRalphabeta/CD19-depleted stem cell transplant. The receptors here all came from a girl aged 2-10 years with congenital amegakaryocytic thrombocytopenia, due to receive a stem cell transplant.

This clonotype was seen a handful of times. The chain couples TRBV6-5 to TRBJ2-1, with unresolved D. The ends were cut back, 6 bases at V and 8 bases at J, with 8 bases in the middle. The CDR3 length is 11 residues. Looked up from germline, CDR1 is MNHEY and CDR2 is SVGAGI. As DNA, the CDR3 is TGTGCCAGCAGGAGAGACGATGAGCAGTTCTTC. Its protein is CASRRDDEQFF.

This clonotype was recorded many times. This chain links TRBV28 with TRBJ2-1; the D gene is possibly TRBD1 (6 bases). Germline CDR1 is MDHEN and CDR2 is SYDVKM. The V and J ends lost 4 bases and 7 bases respectively, with 11 bases between them. The CDR3 consists of 13 residues. The CDR3 coding sequence is TGTGCCAGCAGTTCCTCAGGGGTTAATGAGCAGTTCTTC. Protein sequence: CASSSSGVNEQFF.

The J gene is TRBJ2-7, the V gene TRBV20-1, with D unclear. The V and J ends lost 5 bases and 0 bases respectively, with 17 bases between them. This CDR3 comprises 15 residues. CDR1 DFQATT and CDR2 SNEGSKA come from the germline V gene (reference sequence). The CDR3 loop reads CSAWASRAASYEQYF. DNA of the CDR3: TGCAGTGCTTGGGCGTCGCGAGCCGCCTCCTACGAGCAGTACTTC.

This clonotype came up a few times. V and J are TRBV2 and TRBJ1-1; D is ambiguous. Germline loops: CDR1 SNHLY, CDR2 FYNNEI. The CDR3 spans 16 residues. The V and J ends lost 5 bases and 3 bases respectively, with 19 bases between them. The CDR3 here is CASSRVSVGSDTEAFF. The CDR3 nucleotides read TGTGCCAGCAGTAGGGTGTCGGTAGGGAGTGACACTGAAGCTTTCTTT.

A word on this clonotype: A far larger clone is just one base off, so this is likely a read error. The chain links TRBV5-1 to TRBJ2-1; D is unresolved. This CDR3 contains 14 residues. The germline V gene has CDR1 SGHRS and CDR2 YFSETQ. The CDR3: CASSLESSYNEHFF. Here the CDR3 DNA reads TGCGCCAGCAGCCTCGAAAGCTCCTACAATGAGCATTTCTTC.

This clonotype has ten or more counts. V and J are TRBV7-9 and TRBJ2-3; 7 positions agree with TRBD2. This CDR3 has 16 amino acids. Trimming removed 2 bases from V and 3 bases from J; junction bases left unmatched: 8. From germline, CDR1 is SEHNR and CDR2 FQNEAQ (reference sequence). CDR3 nucleotide sequence: TGTGCCAGCAGCTTATTGCTAGCGGCGACAACAGATACGCAGTATTTT. This codes for CASSLLLAATTDTQYF.

The sample holds a few counts of this clonotype. The chain carries TRBV24-1 and TRBJ2-3, with 8 bases lining up with TRBD2. V shed 4 bases, J shed 2 bases, and the junction held 10 bases outside the gene matches. The CDR3 consists of 17 residues. Germline V gene data show CDR1 as KGHDR and CDR2 as SFDVKD. The CDR3 sequence: CATSDPAAGGSTDTQYF. The CDR3 bases are TGTGCCACCAGTGACCCCGCTGCGGGAGGTTCCACAGATACGCAGTATTTT.

The sample holds many counts of this clonotype. The chain couples TRBV4-1 to TRBJ2-5; tentative D call: TRBD2 (6 bases). Trimming removed 0 bases from V and 5 bases from J, with 13 bases in between. Germline CDR1 and CDR2: MGHRA and YSYEKL. The CDR3 extends over 15 amino acids. Here the CDR3 DNA reads TGCGCCAGCAGCCAAGAATCGACTAGATTGGAGACCCAGTACTTC. Translation: CASSQESTRLETQYF.

This clonotype is a singleton in its sample. This may be a read error: a much more frequent sequence differs by one nucleotide. This chain uses TRBV7-3 with TRBJ2-3; D unclear. Germline V gene data show CDR1 as SGHTA and CDR2 as FQGTGA. The CDR3 has 13 residues. CDR3 protein: CASSLSPADTPYF. Here the CDR3 DNA reads TGTGCCAGCAGTTTATCCCCTGCCGATACGCCGTATTTT.

Only a few counts were recorded for this clonotype. The CDR3 reads CASSLGLPGDTGELFF. The CDR3 nucleotides are TGCGCCAGCAGCTTGGGGCTACCGGGGGACACCGGGGAGCTGTTTTTT. V is TRBV5-1 and J is TRBJ2-2; TRBD2 is a possible D gene (6 bases). CDR1 and CDR2 (germline): SGHRS, YFSETQ. The CDR3 is made up of 16 amino acids. Trimming removed 0 bases from V and 3 bases from J, with 12 bases in between.

This clonotype was seen only a few times. CDR3 nucleotides: TGTGCCACAACAGTTGGGACTGGGGCCAACGTCCTGACTTTC. This gives the protein CATTVGTGANVLTF. The chain links TRBV30 to TRBJ2-6; unclear D gene. V gave up 8 bases and J gave up 2 bases, with 13 bases separating them. From germline, CDR1 is GTSNPN and CDR2 SVGIG (reference sequence). There are 14 residues in the CDR3.

This rearrangement joins TRBV19 to TRBJ2-4; D ambiguous. CDR3 length equals 16 residues. The germline gives CDR1 LNHDA, CDR2 SQIVND (reference sequence). Trimming cost V 4 bases and J 0 bases, with 13 bases left between them. The CDR3 is CASSTPSSLAKNIQYF. The CDR3 coding sequence is TGTGCCAGTAGTACACCTTCTTCCCTAGCCAAAAACATTCAGTACTTC.

This clonotype was counted at least ten times. The chain uses TRBV5-1 and TRBJ2-4; D ambiguous. In germline, CDR1 is SGHRS, CDR2 YFSETQ. V was clipped by 0 bases and J by 8 bases, with 12 bases between them. This CDR3 spans 14 amino acids. The CDR3 DNA follows: TGCGCCAGCAGCTTGGATCCGCCCTTGGACATTCAGTACTTC. The encoded protein is CASSLDPPLDIQYF.

The chain recombines TRBV19 with TRBJ1-2, with D perhaps TRBD1 (6 bases). This CDR3 is 16 amino acids long. Per germline, CDR1 LNHDA and CDR2 SQIVND (reference sequence). V lost 5 bases to trimming and J lost 2 bases, with 18 bases between them. CDR3 in DNA: TGTGCCAGTAGTCGGACTATTACAGGGACGAACTATGGCTACACCTTC. Translated, it gives CASSRTITGTNYGYTF.

This clonotype was seen many times. The rearrangement links TRBV7-9 to TRBJ1-2; the D is unclear. Trimming took 4 bases from V and 5 from J, leaving 5 bases between them. CDR1 and CDR2 (germline): SEHNR, FQNEAQ (reference sequence). CDR3 length: 11 amino acids. CDR3 nucleotides: TGTGCCAGCAGCTCACAGTATGGCTACACCTTC. Protein: CASSSQYGYTF. Variable domain in full (rest from reference TRBV7-9 and TRBJ1-2): DTGVSQNPRHKITKRGQNVTFRCDPISEHNRLYWYRQTLGQGPEFLTYFQNEAQLEKSRLLSDRFSAERPKGSFSTLEIQRTEQGDSAMYLCASSSQYGYTFGSGTRLTVV.

This clonotype was found many times. This sequence joins TRBV12-3 or TRBV12-4 and TRBJ2-5; a possible D gene is TRBD1 (5 bases). V was pared by 4 bases and J by 6 bases, with 12 bases between. The CDR3 loop spans 13 amino acids. CDR3 loop: CASSWTTIKTQYF. DNA for the CDR3: TGTGCCAGCAGTTGGACAACTATAAAGACCCAGTACTTC.

V usage is TRBV20-1 and J usage is TRBJ2-7; D remains ambiguous. The CDR3 is made up of 13 amino acids. CDR1 DFQATT and CDR2 SNEGSKA come from the germline V gene (reference sequence). Trimming stripped 0 bases from V and 2 bases from J, with 8 bases between. CDR3 residues: CSARDLGTYEQYF. The CDR3 DNA follows: TGCAGTGCTAGAGATCTTGGAACCTACGAGCAGTACTTC.

This clonotype was counted ten times or more. This chain connects TRBV29-1 to TRBJ2-1; TRBD1 might be the D (5 bases). The CDR3 contains 12 residues. V was pared by 6 bases and J by 6 bases, with 12 bases between. Per germline, CDR1 SQVTM and CDR2 ANQGSEA. In DNA form, the CDR3 reads TGCAGCGTGACACAGCAGGGCAATGAGCAGTTCTTC. Encoded protein: CSVTQQGNEQFF.

At least ten counts were recorded for this clonotype. This sequence joins TRBV6-5 and TRBJ2-1, with TRBD2 matching 12 bases. CDR1 and CDR2 (germline): MNHEY, SVGAGI. The J segment lost 0 bases and the V segment lost 0 bases, leaving 3 bases of the junction unmatched. CDR3 length equals 18 residues. The CDR3 loop reads CASSYSTSGSPSYNEQFF. DNA of the CDR3: TGTGCCAGCAGTTACTCGACTAGCGGGAGCCCCTCCTACAATGAGCAGTTCTTC.

This clonotype was detected once. A much larger clone lies a single base off, so this may be a read error. The V and J genes are TRBV7-9 and TRBJ2-5; maybe TRBD1 (6 bases). The CDR3 spans 15 residues. CDR1 is SEHNR and CDR2 is FQNEAQ in the germline V gene (reference sequence). Here the CDR3 reads CASSPGHLEGETQSF. CDR3 bases: TGTGCCAGCAGCCCGGGACACCTTGAGGGGGAGACCCAGTCCTTC.

This clonotype was recorded a few times. The chain links TRBV20-1 to TRBJ2-7, with 8 bases aligning to TRBD2. The CDR3 is made up of 17 amino acids. Germline V gene sequence: CDR1 DFQATT, CDR2 SNEGSKA (reference sequence). With 1 base clipped from V and 4 bases from J, the junction kept 15 bases outside the gene matches. DNA for the CDR3: TGCAGTGCTAGAGGGCCCCCCCCTAGCGGGCGACTTTACGAGCAGTACTTC. This sequence encodes CSARGPPPSGRLYEQYF.

A few counts support this clonotype. The chain combines TRBV29-1 with TRBJ2-7; D is possibly TRBD2 (6 bases). Trimming took 0 bases from V and 4 from J, leaving 16 bases between them. The germline CDR1 and CDR2 sequences are SQVTM and ANQGSEA. This CDR3 comprises 15 residues. DNA of the CDR3: TGCAGCGTTGAAGATCTAGCGACGGAACCGTACGAGCAGTACTTC. Encoded protein: CSVEDLATEPYEQYF.

This clonotype appeared a single time. This rearrangement joins TRBV6-1 to TRBJ1-1; D gene ambiguous. Germline CDR1 and CDR2: MNHNS and SASEGT. This CDR3 has 12 residues. The V gene lost 6 bases and the J gene lost 10 bases, with 15 bases spanning the gap. CDR3 region: CASSPDRVVAFF. The CDR3, as DNA: TGTGCCAGCAGCCCCGATAGGGTAGTAGCTTTCTTT.

There are many counts of this clonotype. The rearrangement links TRBV7-9 to TRBJ2-1; tentative D call: TRBD1 (6 bases). This CDR3 region has 12 residues. The V gene lost 5 bases and the J gene lost 15 bases, with 17 bases spanning the gap. Germline V gene data show CDR1 as SEHNR and CDR2 as FQNEAQ (reference sequence). Here the CDR3 DNA reads TGTGCCAGCAGCCTGAACAGGGCTTGGCCGTTCTTC. This gives the protein CASSLNRAWPFF.

This clonotype appeared many times. V gene TRBV29-1 combines with J gene TRBJ1-2; D remains unclear. V gave up 6 bases and J gave up 1 base, with 9 bases separating them. Germline assignment: CDR1 SQVTM and CDR2 ANQGSEA. The CDR3 extends over 12 amino acids. This chain's CDR3 is CSVEDFNYGYTF. DNA of the CDR3: TGCAGCGTAGAGGACTTTAACTATGGCTACACCTTC.

This clonotype was seen a handful of times. The chain recombines TRBV19 with TRBJ1-1, with D maybe TRBD1 (5 bases). V was cut by 3 bases and J by 5 bases, with 10 bases left in between. CDR3 length equals 13 residues. Germline CDR1 is LNHDA and CDR2 is SQIVND (reference sequence). CDR3 loop: CASSILGGTEAFF. The CDR3 nucleotides are TGTGCCAGTAGTATTTTGGGGGGGACTGAAGCTTTCTTT.

This clonotype was seen repeatedly, ten times or more. This chain links TRBV6-5 with TRBJ1-6, with 7 bases matching TRBD1. The CDR3 has 15 residues. J gave up 9 bases and V 2 bases, and 7 bases lay outside the gene matches. In germline, CDR1 is MNHEY, CDR2 SVGAGI. The CDR3 nucleotides are TGTGCCAGCAGTTACACGGCAGGGGGTGGTTCACCCCTCCACTTT. Its protein is CASSYTAGGGSPLHF.